The 32 T cell receptor beta chains reported below all come from one sample, sequenced in a study of identifying expanded T cells in peripheral blood. The repertoire was sequenced with immunoSEQ multiplex PCR; TCRdb's copy has only in-frame clones and lacks some. The sample has 75,000 to 95,000 clones; about 89% are singletons. The sequencing sample was made of blood. The source is a person aged 18-69 years in good health.

The CDR3 region is CASSPRGDYEQYF. In DNA form, the CDR3 reads TGTGCCAGCAGTCCTAGAGGGGATTACGAGCAGTACTTC. The rearrangement links TRBV9 to TRBJ2-7; D possibly uses TRBD1 or TRBD2 (5 bases each). This CDR3 spans 13 amino acids. The V gene lost 5 bases and the J gene lost 4 bases, with 13 bases spanning the gap. Germline V lookup: CDR1 SGDLS, CDR2 YYNGEE.

The chain links TRBV4-3 to TRBJ1-3; no definite D call. This CDR3 is 17 amino acids long. The germline CDR1 and CDR2 sequences are LGHNA and YSLEER. Trimming shortened V by 1 base and J by 0 bases, and 13 bases separated the two germline ends. The chain's CDR3 is CASSQVGAPGSGNTIYF. The CDR3 DNA follows: TGCGCCAGCAGCCAAGTTGGAGCCCCAGGCTCTGGAAACACCATATATTTT.

The CDR3, as DNA: TGTGCCAGCAGTACCGGGACTAGTTCGATTGGGGAGCTGTTTTTT. As protein: CASSTGTSSIGELFF. The chain combines TRBV6-5 with TRBJ2-2; 8 nucleotides agree with TRBD2. Looked up from germline, CDR1 is MNHEY and CDR2 is SVGAGI. Trimming removed 5 bases from V and 8 bases from J; junction bases left unmatched: 10. This CDR3 has 15 residues.

The V and J genes are TRBV6-4 and TRBJ2-3, with D possibly TRBD2 on 6 matching bases. This CDR3 contains 15 residues. V gave up 6 bases and J gave up 6 bases, with 19 bases separating them. From germline, CDR1 is MRHNA and CDR2 SNTAGT. Here the CDR3 DNA reads TGTGCCAGCAGCGCGGGACTGCCGGGGATCGATACGCAGTATTTT. Translated, it gives CASSAGLPGIDTQYF.

The V call is TRBV19, the J call TRBJ2-7, with unresolved D. Trimming removed 5 bases from V and 2 bases from J, with 4 bases in between. This CDR3 is 11 amino acids long. The V gene's germline CDR1 is LNHDA and CDR2 SQIVND (reference sequence). The CDR3 DNA follows: TGTGCCAGTAGTTCAACCTACGAGCAGTACTTC. Translating it yields CASSSTYEQYF. The full variable domain, rest sourced from reference TRBV19 and TRBJ2-7, is DGGITQSPKYLFRKEGQNVTLSCEQNLNHDAMYWYRQDPGQGLRLIYYSQIVNDFQKGDIAEGYSVSREKKESFPLTVTSAQKNPTAFYLCASSSTYEQYFGPGTRLTVT.

This clone came up a few times. V is TRBV19 and J is TRBJ1-2, with 10 positions matching TRBD1. This CDR3 has 13 residues. CDR1 and CDR2 (germline): LNHDA, SQIVND (reference sequence). Trimming at V came to 10 bases and at J to 2 bases, leaving 4 bases not matched to a gene. As DNA, the CDR3 is TGTGCCAACACGGGACAGGGGAACTATGGCTACACCTTC. Translation: CANTGQGNYGYTF.

The V call is TRBV14, the J call TRBJ1-4; the match to TRBD1 covers 12 bases. The CDR3 is made up of 15 amino acids. V trimming: 4 bases; J trimming: 7 bases; junction bases outside the gene matches: 4. Germline V CDR1 and CDR2: SGHDN, FVKESK. The CDR3 sequence is CASSLRDRGREKLFF. The CDR3 DNA sequence: TGTGCCAGCAGCCTTCGGGACAGGGGGCGTGAAAAACTGTTTTTT. The entire variable domain, with the rest obtained from reference TRBV14 and TRBJ1-4, is as follows: EAGVTQFPSHSVIEKGQTVTLRCDPISGHDNLYWYRRVMGKEIKFLLHFVKESKQDESGMPNNRFLAERTGGTYSTLKVQPAELEDSGVYFCASSLRDRGREKLFFGSGTQLSVL.

The chain combines TRBV5-1 with TRBJ1-1; 7 nucleotides match TRBD1. CDR1 is SGHRS and CDR2 is YFSETQ in the germline V gene. J gave up 1 base and V 4 bases, and 7 bases lay outside the gene matches. This CDR3 region has 15 residues. The CDR3 spells CASSPGTARNTEAFF. CDR3 in DNA: TGCGCCAGCAGCCCCGGGACAGCCAGGAACACTGAAGCTTTCTTT.

This clone occurred a few times. The chain employs TRBV6-1 and TRBJ2-5, with 10 bases that match TRBD2. CDR3 size: 15 residues. J was trimmed by 4 bases and V by 2 bases; bases with no gene match: 4. Germline V gives CDR1 MNHNS, CDR2 SASEGT. The CDR3 DNA is TGTGCCAGCAGTGAACCAGCGGGGGGGCCAGAGACCCAGTACTTC. Translation gives CASSEPAGGPETQYF.

This chain uses TRBV4-3 with TRBJ1-3; D unclear. Germline V gene lookup returns CDR1 LGHNA and CDR2 YSLEER. The V end lost 4 bases, the J end lost 3 bases, and 7 bases lay between the germline ends. This CDR3 has 13 residues. The CDR3 coding sequence is TGCGCCAGCAGCCCTCGACATGGAAACACCATATATTTT. Residues: CASSPRHGNTIYF.

This clone was seen once. This sequence joins TRBV4-3 and TRBJ2-3; 12 bases align to TRBD2. The length of the CDR3 is 20 residues. Germline assignment: CDR1 LGHNA and CDR2 YSLEER. The junction had 16 bases not matched to a gene; V was cut back by 4 bases and J by 2 bases. The DNA of the CDR3 is TGCGCCAGCAGCCGAGAACTAGCGGGGGGCGCATGGGCGAACACAGATACGCAGTATTTT. The encoded protein is CASSRELAGGAWANTDTQYF.

V usage is TRBV29-1 and J usage is TRBJ1-2; TRBD1 might be the D (5 bases). CDR1 SQVTM and CDR2 ANQGSEA come from the germline V gene. The CDR3 totals 11 residues. V lost 2 bases to trimming and J lost 7 bases, with 8 bases between them. As DNA, the CDR3 is TGCAGCGTTGAAAGGGGTTCTGGCTACACCTTC. Translated, it gives CSVERGSGYTF. The variable domain in full, with the rest retrieved from reference TRBV29-1 and TRBJ1-2, is SAVISQKPSRDICQRGTSLTIQCQVDSQVTMMFWYRQQPGQSLTLIATANQGSEATYESGFVIDKFPISRPNLTFSTLTVSNMSPEDSSIYLCSVERGSGYTFGSGTRLTVV.

The J gene is TRBJ2-3, the V gene TRBV5-1; TRBD1 is a possible D gene (6 bases). Germline lookup yields CDR1 SGHRS and CDR2 YFSETQ. The CDR3 sequence is 15 residues long. V was pared by 0 bases and J by 3 bases, with 11 bases between. This CDR3 is CASSLVDSLTDTQYF. For the CDR3, the DNA is TGCGCCAGCAGCTTGGTGGACAGCCTGACAGATACGCAGTATTTT.

This clone was detected once. The gene calls are TRBV5-1 and TRBJ2-2; 9 positions match TRBD1. V trimming: 0 bases; J trimming: 5 bases; junction bases outside the gene matches: 8. The CDR3 totals 17 residues. Germline CDR1 and CDR2: SGHRS and YFSETQ. CDR3 in amino acids: CASSLAGTGSTTGELFF. CDR3 in DNA: TGCGCCAGCAGCTTGGCCGGGACAGGGTCGACTACCGGGGAGCTGTTTTTT.

The CDR3 protein is CASSAGRGNSPLHF. In nucleotides, the CDR3 is TGCGCCAGCAGCGCGGGACGGGGTAATTCACCCCTCCACTTT. The chain couples TRBV5-1 to TRBJ1-6; a possible D gene is TRBD1 (5 bases). Looked up from germline, CDR1 is SGHRS and CDR2 is YFSETQ. The CDR3 contains 14 residues. V was pared by 4 bases and J by 6 bases, with 11 bases between.

The chain employs TRBV7-3 and TRBJ2-2; D gene unclear. V gave up 3 bases and J gave up 7 bases, with 9 bases separating them. CDR3 length: 13 amino acids. CDR1 is SGHTA and CDR2 is FQGTGA in the germline V gene. The CDR3 sequence: CASSFQRDGELFF. CDR3 bases: TGTGCCAGCAGCTTCCAAAGAGACGGGGAGCTGTTTTTT.

This chain joins TRBV5-4 and TRBJ1-1; maybe TRBD1 (5 bases). V was trimmed by 4 bases and J by 4 bases, leaving 17 bases between them. Germline V CDR1 and CDR2: SGHNT, YYREEE (reference sequence). This CDR3 comprises 15 residues. CDR3 sequence reads: CASSTRAGGGTEAFF. Here the CDR3 DNA reads TGTGCCAGCAGCACCCGGGCCGGGGGTGGCACTGAAGCTTTCTTT.

The chain couples TRBV11-2 to TRBJ2-7, with D unresolved. The ends were cut back, 3 bases at V and 7 bases at J, with 13 bases in the middle. Per germline, CDR1 SGHAT and CDR2 FQNNGV. The CDR3 has 13 residues. The CDR3 loop reads CASSFVIAEEQYF. The CDR3, as DNA: TGTGCCAGCAGCTTCGTGATAGCAGAAGAGCAGTACTTC.

This chain joins TRBV27 and TRBJ1-4, with D possibly TRBD1 on 5 matching bases. The CDR3 consists of 14 residues. Germline CDR1 is MNHEY and CDR2 is SMNVEV (reference sequence). The V end lost 5 bases, the J end lost 3 bases, and 10 bases lay between the germline ends. CDR3 nucleotide sequence: TGTGCCAGCAGTAGGCGACAGTCTAATGAAAAACTGTTTTTT. Protein: CASSRRQSNEKLFF.

The V and J genes are TRBV7-2 and TRBJ2-3; D perhaps matches TRBD2 (6 bases). The CDR3 runs 15 residues. Trimming shortened V by 3 bases and J by 3 bases, and 13 bases separated the two germline ends. Germline V gene lookup returns CDR1 SGHTA and CDR2 FQGNSA. This CDR3 is CASSFLASETDTQYF. DNA for the CDR3: TGTGCCAGCAGCTTTCTAGCGAGCGAGACAGATACGCAGTATTTT.

This CDR3 is CASSLVLEGEQYF. The DNA for the CDR3 is TGCGCCAGCAGCTTGGTCCTCGAGGGCGAGCAGTACTTC. J is TRBJ2-7 and V is TRBV5-1, with a possible D match to TRBD2 (5 bases). Trimming took 0 bases from V and 6 from J, leaving 10 bases between them. This CDR3 spans 13 amino acids. Germline V CDR1 and CDR2: SGHRS, YFSETQ.

The gene calls are TRBV2 and TRBJ2-3; 9 nucleotides match TRBD2. The trim removed 11 bases at V and 2 bases at J, leaving 8 bases unmatched. The CDR3 contains 14 residues. Germline values: CDR1 SNHLY, CDR2 FYNNEI. The CDR3 loop is CAGMRGGLTDTQYF. CDR3 DNA: TGTGCCGGAATGCGGGGGGGCCTCACAGATACGCAGTATTTT. The full variable domain, completed using reference TRBV2 and TRBJ2-3, is EPEVTQTPSHQVTQMGQEVILRCVPISNHLYFYWYRQILGQKVEFLVSFYNNEISEKSEIFDDQFSVERPDGSNFTLKIRSTKLEDSAMYFCAGMRGGLTDTQYFGPGTRLTVL.

The V gene is TRBV19, the J gene TRBJ2-6; a possible D gene is TRBD1 (6 bases). This CDR3 is built from 15 residues. Germline CDR1 is LNHDA and CDR2 is SQIVND (reference sequence). The germline V and J ends were trimmed by 6 bases and 1 base, with 10 bases remaining between them. The CDR3 spells CASSDRTSGANVLTF. DNA of the CDR3: TGTGCCAGTAGCGACAGGACTTCTGGGGCCAACGTCCTGACTTTC.

J is TRBJ2-3 and V is TRBV11-2; 8 bases fit TRBD2. Germline V gene lookup returns CDR1 SGHAT and CDR2 FQNNGV. This CDR3 is 15 amino acids long. Trimming at V came to 3 bases and at J to 6 bases, leaving 8 bases not matched to a gene. For the CDR3, the DNA is TGTGCCAGCAGCTTTGGGACTAGGAATTCGGATACGCAGTATTTT. Translated, it gives CASSFGTRNSDTQYF.

The chain is built from TRBV11-1 and TRBJ2-6; the match to TRBD1 covers 10 bases. V shed 5 bases and J 0 bases; nucleotides not matched to a gene: 7. Germline V gene sequence: CDR1 SGHAT, CDR2 FQDESV (reference sequence). This CDR3 is built from 18 residues. DNA for the CDR3: TGTGCCAGCAGCCCAGCCGGACAGGGGGGCTCTGGGGCCAACGTCCTGACTTTC. As protein: CASSPAGQGGSGANVLTF.

This clone was found once. The sample has other DNA sequences that encode this CDR3 too. J is TRBJ1-1 and V is TRBV9; perhaps TRBD1 as D (5 bases). The length of the CDR3 is 13 residues. Germline values: CDR1 SGDLS, CDR2 YYNGEE. Trimming shortened V by 0 bases and J by 4 bases, and 7 bases separated the two germline ends. CDR3 sequence: CASSVERGTEAFF. In DNA, the CDR3 is TGTGCCAGCAGCGTAGAAAGGGGCACTGAAGCTTTCTTT.

This clone has only a few counts. The chain joins TRBV6-5 to TRBJ1-6; maybe TRBD1 (5 bases). The CDR3 consists of 15 residues. Germline CDR1 MNHEY, CDR2 SVGAGI. The V end was cut by 4 bases, the J end by 7 bases, with 14 bases between. In DNA form, the CDR3 reads TGTGCCAGCAGTTCCGACGGACGGGGGAATTCACCCCTCCACTTT. This translates into CASSSDGRGNSPLHF.

The chain recombines TRBV6-5 with TRBJ2-3; the D is unclear. V lost 0 bases to trimming and J lost 2 bases, with 12 bases between them. The V gene's germline CDR1 is MNHEY and CDR2 SVGAGI. The CDR3 is made up of 16 amino acids. The CDR3 DNA sequence: TGTGCCAGCAGTTACTCCGGGTTGACCCTCACAGATACGCAGTATTTT. Its protein product is CASSYSGLTLTDTQYF.

The chain links TRBV10-3 to TRBJ1-1; maybe TRBD1 (5 bases). Germline V CDR1 and CDR2: ENHRY, SYGVKD. The V gene lost 4 bases and the J gene lost 5 bases, with 11 bases spanning the gap. The CDR3 is 13 amino acids. CDR3 region: CAISAGEGTEAFF. CDR3 sequence (DNA): TGTGCCATCAGTGCCGGGGAGGGGACTGAAGCTTTCTTT.

The J gene is TRBJ2-1, the V gene TRBV4-3; D is unclear. The V end lost 0 bases, the J end lost 9 bases, and 9 bases lay between the germline ends. Germline lookup yields CDR1 LGHNA and CDR2 YSLEER. The CDR3 runs to 13 residues. In DNA form, the CDR3 reads TGCGCCAGCAGCCAAGATCCGAGGAGTGAGCAGTTCTTC. Translated, it gives CASSQDPRSEQFF.

The J gene is TRBJ2-5, the V gene TRBV6-6; D not certain. The length of the CDR3 is 12 residues. Trimming stripped 6 bases from V and 1 base from J, with 6 bases between. CDR1 is MNHNY, CDR2 SVGAGI, per germline (reference sequence). Written as DNA, the CDR3 is TGTGCCAGCAGCCTGCCCCAAGAGACCCAGTACTTC. Its translation: CASSLPQETQYF.

V gene TRBV6-5 combines with J gene TRBJ1-2, with D tentatively TRBD1 (6 bases). Germline values: CDR1 MNHEY, CDR2 SVGAGI. Between the trimmed V and J ends, which lost 5 bases and 6 bases, there was a span of 13 bases. This CDR3 is 13 amino acids long. CDR3 amino acids: CASSDPNRDGYTF. Here the CDR3 DNA reads TGTGCCAGCAGTGACCCCAACAGGGATGGCTACACCTTC.